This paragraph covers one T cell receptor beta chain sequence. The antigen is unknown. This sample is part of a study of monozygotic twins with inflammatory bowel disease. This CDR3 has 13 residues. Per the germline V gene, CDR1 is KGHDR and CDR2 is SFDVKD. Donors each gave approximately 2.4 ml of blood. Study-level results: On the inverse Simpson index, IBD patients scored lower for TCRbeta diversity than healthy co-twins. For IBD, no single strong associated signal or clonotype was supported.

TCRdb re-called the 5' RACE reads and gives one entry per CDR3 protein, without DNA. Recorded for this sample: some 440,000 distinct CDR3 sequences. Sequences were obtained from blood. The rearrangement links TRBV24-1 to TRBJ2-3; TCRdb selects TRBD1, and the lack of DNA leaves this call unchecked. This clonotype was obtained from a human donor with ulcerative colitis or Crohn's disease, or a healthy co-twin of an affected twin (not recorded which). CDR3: CATSGTTPGTQYF.